This TCR beta chain was found in a study of shared clonotypes between healthy human individuals. The overall study: The people who gave samples were a couple of women and a few men aged 18 to 49.

Germline V gives CDR1 MDHEN, CDR2 SYDVKM. Trimming at V came to 3 bases and at J to 1 base, leaving 12 bases not matched to a gene. The CDR3 extends over 17 amino acids. Repertoires were generated with immunoSEQ multiplex PCR, while TCRdb's copy carries only in-frame clones and drops some. Of some 1.4 million clones listed, over 95% are singletons. J is TRBJ2-7 and V is TRBV28, with TRBD2 matching over 7 bases. The specimen was naive CD4+ T cells sorted from blood. Sample subset: CD45RA+ positively selected. This TCR derives from a man in his thirties or forties in good health. The CDR3 region is CASSFPSVWRESYEQYF. The CDR3 DNA sequence: TGTGCCAGCAGTTTCCCCTCAGTGTGGCGGGAGTCCTACGAGCAGTACTTC. Using reference TRBV28 and TRBJ2-7 for the parts outside the CDR3, the full variable domain is DVKVTQSSRYLVKRTGEKVFLECVQDMDHENMFWYRQDPGLGLRLIYFSYDVKMKEKGDIPEGYSVSREKKERFSLILESASTNQTSMYLCASSFPSVWRESYEQYFGPGTRLTVT.